A single TCR beta chain is shown here with its context. What it binds is unknown. Recipients were bled about 28 days pretransplant and at posttransplant days 30, 100, 180. The CDR3 contains 15 residues. The germline V gene encodes CDR1 LGHNA and CDR2 YNFKEQ. Trimming removed 0 bases from V and 0 bases from J, with 8 bases in between. TCRdb's copy holds only in-frame clones and misses some; the assay was immunoSEQ multiplex PCR. Altogether about 12,000 clones are present, less than 75% being singletons, with the ten largest covering roughly 14%. This sample stems from a study of T cell clonotyping in hematopoietic cell transplantation. General study findings and limits: Without cell sorting, CD4 versus CD8 contributions remain unresolved. Recipient TCR diversity dropped after transplant; expanded clonotypes rose from day 30 to 180. At the given depth, recipient repertoires were over 95% de novo clonotypes.

This chain connects TRBV4-2 to TRBJ2-5, with D possibly TRBD2 on 6 matching bases. The receptor comes from a male patient in his sixties who had an allogeneic stem cell transplant from an unrelated donor, so the T cells may come from the graft donor. Some clones in this sample may be carry-over from other donors' samples. The sequences come from peripheral blood mononuclear cells, collected 180 days after allogeneic stem cell transplant. The CDR3 DNA follows: TGTGCCAGCAGCCAAGATTGGGGGGACCAAGAGACCCAGTACTTC. This translates into CASSQDWGDQETQYF.